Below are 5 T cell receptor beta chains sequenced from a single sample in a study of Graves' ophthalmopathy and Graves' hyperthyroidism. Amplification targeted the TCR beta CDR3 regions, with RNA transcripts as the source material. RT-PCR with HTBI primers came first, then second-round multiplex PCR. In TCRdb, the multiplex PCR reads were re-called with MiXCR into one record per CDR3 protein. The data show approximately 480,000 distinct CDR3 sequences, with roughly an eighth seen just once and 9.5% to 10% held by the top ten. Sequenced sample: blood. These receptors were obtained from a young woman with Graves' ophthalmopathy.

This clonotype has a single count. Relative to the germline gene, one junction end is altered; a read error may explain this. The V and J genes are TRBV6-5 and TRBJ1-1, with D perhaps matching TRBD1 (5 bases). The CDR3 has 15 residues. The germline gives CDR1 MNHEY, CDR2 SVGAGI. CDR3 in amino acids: CASSNFGGRGTEAFF. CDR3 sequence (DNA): TGTGCCAGCAGTAACTTTGGGGGTAGAGGCACTGAAGCCTTCTTT.

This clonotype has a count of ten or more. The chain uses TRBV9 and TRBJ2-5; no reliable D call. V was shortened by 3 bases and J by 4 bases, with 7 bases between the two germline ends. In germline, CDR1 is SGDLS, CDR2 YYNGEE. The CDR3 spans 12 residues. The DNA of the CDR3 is TGTGCCAGCAGCGCGATAGGAGAGACCCAGTACTTC. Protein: CASSAIGETQYF. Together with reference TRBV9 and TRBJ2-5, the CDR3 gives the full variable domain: DSGVTQTPKHLITATGQRVTLRCSPRSGDLSVYWYQQSLDQGLQFLIQYYNGEERAKGNILERFSAQQFPDLHSELNLSSLELGDSALYFCASSAIGETQYFGPGTRLLVL.

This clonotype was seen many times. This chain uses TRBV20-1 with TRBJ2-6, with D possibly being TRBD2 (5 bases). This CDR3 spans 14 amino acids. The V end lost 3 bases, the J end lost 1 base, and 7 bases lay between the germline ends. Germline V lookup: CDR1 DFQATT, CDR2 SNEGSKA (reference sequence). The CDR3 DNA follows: TGCAGTGCTAGGAGGGCGTCTGGGGCCAACGTCCTGACTTTC. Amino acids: CSARRASGANVLTF.

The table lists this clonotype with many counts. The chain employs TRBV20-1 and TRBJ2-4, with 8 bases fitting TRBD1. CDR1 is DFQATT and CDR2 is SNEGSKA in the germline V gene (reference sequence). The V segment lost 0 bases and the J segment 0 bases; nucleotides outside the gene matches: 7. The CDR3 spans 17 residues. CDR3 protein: CSARDHRDRRAKNIQYF. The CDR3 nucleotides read TGCAGTGCTAGAGACCACCGGGACAGGAGAGCCAAAAACATTCAGTACTTC.

CDR3 sequence (DNA): TGTGCCAGCACCCCATCCGACAGGGGGGACATTCAGTACTTC. Its translation is CASTPSDRGDIQYF. The chain is built from TRBV12-3 or TRBV12-4 and TRBJ2-4; 9 bases map to TRBD1. The CDR3 covers 14 residues. The J segment lost 8 bases and the V segment lost 7 bases, leaving 9 bases of the junction unmatched.